This T cell receptor beta chain was obtained from a study of Tregs in tolerant kidney transplant recipients. Recipients received nonmyeloablative bone marrow transplants from related graft donors, with transient mixed chimerism. Thawed PBMCs were FACS-sorted into unstimulated CD4+CD25+CD127- regulatory T cells, CD4+CD25- non-regulatory cells, CD4 and CD8 cells. The germline V and J ends were trimmed by 4 bases and 5 bases, with 11 bases remaining between them. CDR3 length: 13 residues. Per the germline V gene, CDR1 is ENHRY and CDR2 is SYGVKD. Study-level points and caveats: Tregs expanded with activated donor B cells seemed most donor-specific. Donor-specific Treg expansion exceeded global Treg expansion in tolerant patients, suggesting antigen drive.

Generated by immunoSEQ multiplex PCR, the TCRdb table keeps only in-frame clones and is missing some. The table gives tens of thousands of clones; the top ten clones make up 1.8% of it. Regarding this clone: Its antigen is still unknown. Read data end 3 residues before the CDR3 end; the end is taken from the germline J gene.

The clonotype comes from a human patient who received a combined kidney and bone marrow transplant. Some T cells could come from the graft donor. Sample: CD4+ T cells from blood (PBMCs), taken 24 months after the transplant. The chain uses TRBV10-3 and TRBJ2-5, with D possibly TRBD2 on 5 matching bases. CDR3 sequence: CAISGGRGETQYF. The CDR3 DNA, read in part, is TGTGCCATCAGTGGAGGGCGCGGGGAGACC.